This T cell receptor beta chain was identified during a study of blood T cell repertoires in COVID-19. Study background: Donors in the United States, Italy and Spain gave samples during acute or convalescent COVID-19. Nucleic acid was either cDNA or gDNA, and it came from T cells, B-cell-depleted T cells, or PBMCs.

This CDR3 contains 14 residues. Germline-derived CDR1 and CDR2 are MNHEY and SMNVEV (reference sequence). Trimming shortened V by 4 bases and J by 0 bases, and 6 bases separated the two germline ends. This clone has more than one count but fewer than ten. Per the authors' pipeline: The authors estimated nucleated cell counts from reference gene primer amplification. Sequencing was performed with immunoSEQ multiplex PCR; in TCRdb, only in-frame clones are kept and a portion is missing. V and J calls and clone size are as listed in that table; D and trimming were resolved from the DNA. Here the sample spans 250,000 or so clones, about nine tenths being singletons.

Specimen: peripheral blood. This TCR was recovered from a man aged 40-55 years with active or convalescent COVID-19. This chain links TRBV27 with TRBJ1-4, with D hard to call. The CDR3: CASSSVATNEKLFF. As DNA, the CDR3 is TGTGCCAGCAGTTCAGTTGCAACTAATGAAAAACTGTTTTTT.